The 18 T cell receptor beta chains given below trace back to one sample, sequenced in a study of T cell responses to AZD1222 COVID-19 vaccine. Profiling relied on immunoSEQ multiplex PCR, and the TCRdb table lists in-frame clones only, not all of them. The table records tens of thousands of clones, 85% to 90% of them present only once. Sequencing used peripheral blood, obtained on day 0 of MenACWY control vaccination. The receptors were gathered from an adult in good health.

The count of this clone is one. V and J are TRBV18 and TRBJ1-2, with D perhaps TRBD1 (5 bases). CDR3 length: 11 amino acids. Trimming took 4 bases from V and 8 from J, leaving 8 bases between them. The germline gives CDR1 KGHSH, CDR2 LQKENI. CDR3 bases: TGTGCCAGCTCACGGTCAGGGGGCTACACCTTC. Its protein product is CASSRSGGYTF.

This chain connects TRBV24-1 to TRBJ2-1; D unresolved. CDR3 size: 13 residues. The V end lost 4 bases, the J end lost 10 bases, and 13 bases lay between the germline ends. Germline-derived CDR1 and CDR2 are KGHDR and SFDVKD. CDR3 sequence (DNA): TGTGCCACCAGTGAATACCTAACAGACGAGCAGTTCTTC. Residues: CATSEYLTDEQFF.

As DNA, the CDR3 is TGTGCCAGTTGCAACAGGGGTCCAGATACGCAGTATTTT. It specifies CASCNRGPDTQYF. The rearrangement links TRBV19 to TRBJ2-3; 7 bases align to TRBD1. This CDR3 contains 13 residues. Trimming took 8 bases from V and 4 from J; bases not matched to a gene: 6. Germline V gene data show CDR1 as LNHDA and CDR2 as SQIVND (reference sequence).

This chain uses TRBV20-1 with TRBJ1-2; D is unresolved. The CDR3 spans 11 residues. V was cut by 0 bases and J by 11 bases, with 10 bases left in between. Germline assignment: CDR1 DFQATT and CDR2 SNEGSKA (reference sequence). CDR3 nucleotides: TGCAGTGCTAGAGATCATCCGCCTTACACCTTC. Its protein product is CSARDHPPYTF.

This rearrangement joins TRBV28 to TRBJ2-1; TRBD1 agrees at 7 bases. This CDR3 spans 13 amino acids. With V trimmed by 2 bases and J by 10 bases, 5 bases remained unmatched. Germline V gene lookup returns CDR1 MDHEN and CDR2 SYDVKM. CDR3 coding DNA: TGTGCCAGCAGTTTAAAGGGGGCGCGCGAGCAGTTCTTC. It specifies CASSLKGAREQFF.

This clone was counted once. The rearrangement uses TRBV5-8 and TRBJ2-5; D unresolved. Per germline, CDR1 SGHTS and CDR2 YDEGEE. The CDR3 covers 14 residues. V dropped 4 bases and J dropped 0 bases, with 10 bases sitting between them. The CDR3 DNA is TGTGCCAGCAGCGCGGACCCTTACCAAGAGACCCAGTACTTC. Translating it yields CASSADPYQETQYF.

The CDR3 spells CASRQFSGSSYEQYF. The CDR3 coding sequence is TGTGCCAGTAGGCAATTTAGTGGGAGCTCCTACGAGCAGTACTTC. The chain has TRBV19 and TRBJ2-7, with a possible D match to TRBD2 (5 bases). The CDR3 is made up of 15 amino acids. Germline assignment: CDR1 LNHDA and CDR2 SQIVND (reference sequence). Trimming pared 6 bases from V and 0 bases from J, leaving 15 bases between. Drawing the rest from reference TRBV19 and TRBJ2-7, the complete variable domain is DGGITQSPKYLFRKEGQNVTLSCEQNLNHDAMYWYRQDPGQGLRLIYYSQIVNDFQKGDIAEGYSVSREKKESFPLTVTSAQKNPTAFYLCASRQFSGSSYEQYFGPGTRLTVT.

As concerns this clone: Distinct nucleotide sequences in the sample also encode this CDR3. This chain links TRBV28 with TRBJ1-2; D remains unclear. This CDR3 has 11 amino acids. CDR1 MDHEN and CDR2 SYDVKM come from the germline V gene. The V and J ends lost 8 bases and 5 bases respectively, with 9 bases between them. CDR3 sequence (DNA): TGTGCCAGCTACTCTGGATATGGCTACACCTTC. Translating gives CASYSGYGYTF.

V and J are TRBV6-5 and TRBJ1-2; D gene uncertain. CDR3 size: 15 residues. The germline V gene has CDR1 MNHEY and CDR2 SVGAGI. The ends were cut back, 6 bases at V and 3 bases at J, with 17 bases in the middle. The CDR3 protein is CASSLQPLTYYGYTF. The CDR3 nucleotides are TGTGCCAGCAGCCTCCAGCCCCTGACCTACTATGGCTACACCTTC.

This chain connects TRBV11-2 to TRBJ2-7, with 12 bases fitting TRBD2. Germline assignment: CDR1 SGHAT and CDR2 FQNNGV. This CDR3 is 16 amino acids long. V lost 1 base to trimming and J lost 6 bases; unmatched junction nucleotides: 7. DNA for the CDR3: TGTGCCAGCAGCTTAGCCTCTAGCGGGAGGGCCCTCGAGCAGTACTTC. Protein: CASSLASSGRALEQYF.

The chain recombines TRBV7-2 with TRBJ2-7; D is perhaps TRBD1 (6 bases). The germline V gene encodes CDR1 SGHTA and CDR2 FQGNSA. Deletions cut 1 base from V and 12 bases from J, with 19 bases between. This CDR3 comprises 14 residues. The CDR3 region is CASSLVSFVDSPYF. The CDR3 nucleotides are TGTGCCAGCAGCTTAGTTTCTTTTGTGGACAGTCCGTACTTC.

J is TRBJ1-2 and V is TRBV19, with a weak D call TRBD1 (5 bases). Germline loops: CDR1 LNHDA, CDR2 SQIVND (reference sequence). The CDR3 has 13 residues. Trimming pared 3 bases from V and 5 bases from J, leaving 10 bases between. CDR3 residues: CASSIGREYGYTF. The CDR3 nucleotides read TGTGCCAGTAGTATTGGCAGGGAGTATGGCTACACCTTC.

The chain uses TRBV5-1 and TRBJ1-1; possibly TRBD1 for D (6 bases). Germline V gene sequence: CDR1 SGHRS, CDR2 YFSETQ. Trimming removed 4 bases at V and 1 base at J, with 11 bases between. This CDR3 has 14 amino acids. The CDR3 sequence: CASSGDTANTEAFF. The CDR3 DNA is TGCGCCAGCAGCGGGGACACCGCGAACACTGAAGCTTTCTTT.

The J gene is TRBJ1-5, the V gene TRBV6-5; perhaps TRBD1 as D (5 bases). The CDR3 contains 13 residues. V was clipped by 6 bases and J by 5 bases, with 11 bases between them. In germline, CDR1 is MNHEY, CDR2 SVGAGI. Here the CDR3 DNA reads TGTGCCAGCAGGGACATGACGGATCAGCCCCAGCATTTT. This codes for CASRDMTDQPQHF.

This rearrangement joins TRBV19 to TRBJ1-5; D might be TRBD1 (5 bases). The CDR3 is 15 amino acids. Deletions cut 3 bases from V and 6 bases from J, with 15 bases between. Per the germline V gene, CDR1 is LNHDA and CDR2 is SQIVND (reference sequence). The CDR3 sequence is CASSMGGGFAQPQHF. The CDR3 DNA sequence: TGTGCCAGTAGTATGGGGGGAGGGTTCGCTCAGCCCCAGCATTTT.

V gene TRBV4-3 combines with J gene TRBJ1-2; no clear D gene. From germline, CDR1 is LGHNA and CDR2 YSLEER. The CDR3 consists of 14 residues. V was shortened by 0 bases and J by 0 bases, with 5 bases between the two germline ends. Here the CDR3 reads CASSQDLSNYGYTF. The CDR3 coding sequence is TGCGCCAGCAGCCAAGATCTTTCTAACTATGGCTACACCTTC.

The rearrangement uses TRBV12-5 and TRBJ2-7; D unclear. This CDR3 spans 13 amino acids. Trimming took 2 bases from V and 5 from J, leaving 10 bases between them. CDR1 is LGHNT and CDR2 is FRNRAP in the germline V gene. CDR3 DNA sequence: TGTGCTAGTGGTTTGCCCCCCGCCCACGAGCAGTACTTC. It codes for CASGLPPAHEQYF. Full variable domain (remainder filled in from reference TRBV12-5 and TRBJ2-7): DARVTQTPRHKVTEMGQEVTMRCQPILGHNTVFWYRQTMMQGLELLAYFRNRAPLDDSGMPKDRFSAEMPDATLATLKIQPSEPRDSAVYFCASGLPPAHEQYFGPGTRLTVT.

The chain carries TRBV12-5 and TRBJ2-1; 11 nucleotides match TRBD2. With V trimmed by 6 bases and J by 9 bases, 10 bases remained unmatched. CDR1 and CDR2 (germline): LGHNT, FRNRAP. This CDR3 is 15 amino acids long. The CDR3 nucleotides are TGTGCTAGTGGCACTAGCGGGAGACCTCTGTCTGAGCAGTTCTTC. It codes for CASGTSGRPLSEQFF.